This T cell receptor (beta chain) was observed in a study of blood T cell repertoires in COVID-19. Trimming removed 2 bases at V and 7 bases at J, with 14 bases between. The germline V gene has CDR1 GTSNPN and CDR2 SVGIG (reference sequence). The CDR3 totals 14 residues. Assay used: immunoSEQ multiplex PCR; TCRdb lists only in-frame clones, some missing. Among 60,000 or so clones listed, around 90% were seen once. V is TRBV30 and J is TRBJ1-4; D is undetermined. Input material: peripheral blood. The sequence was collected from a man in his sixties with active COVID-19. DNA for the CDR3: TGTGCCTGGAGTCCGGGTGGTGGCAGTGAAAAACTGTTTTTT. This gives the protein CAWSPGGGSEKLFF.